This TCR beta chain was sequenced during a study of blood T cell repertoires in COVID-19. The wider study: The cDNA or gDNA used as material had been derived from T cells, B-cell-depleted T cells, or PBMCs.

Some clones are missing from TCRdb's copy, which holds only in-frame ones; the method was immunoSEQ multiplex PCR. This table holds about 140,000 clones, 80% to 85% found once. The CDR3 runs 15 residues. J gave up 0 bases and V 5 bases, and 4 bases lay outside the gene matches. Germline assignment: CDR1 PRHDT and CDR2 FYEKMQ (reference sequence). Sequencing was done on a sample of peripheral blood. This sequence joins TRBV13 and TRBJ2-7, with TRBD2 identical over 10 bases. The TCR originated in a man aged 25-45 years with COVID-19, enrolled during active disease. Here the CDR3 DNA reads TGTGCCAGCAGCACGGGACTAGCGTCCTCCTACGAGCAGTACTTC. Translating gives CASSTGLASSYEQYF. The full variable domain, completed using reference TRBV13 and TRBJ2-7, is AAGVIQSPRHLIKEKRETATLKCYPIPRHDTVYWYQQGPGQDPQFLISFYEKMQSDKGSIPDRFSAQQFSDYHSELNMSSLELGDSALYFCASSTGLASSYEQYFGPGTRLTVT.